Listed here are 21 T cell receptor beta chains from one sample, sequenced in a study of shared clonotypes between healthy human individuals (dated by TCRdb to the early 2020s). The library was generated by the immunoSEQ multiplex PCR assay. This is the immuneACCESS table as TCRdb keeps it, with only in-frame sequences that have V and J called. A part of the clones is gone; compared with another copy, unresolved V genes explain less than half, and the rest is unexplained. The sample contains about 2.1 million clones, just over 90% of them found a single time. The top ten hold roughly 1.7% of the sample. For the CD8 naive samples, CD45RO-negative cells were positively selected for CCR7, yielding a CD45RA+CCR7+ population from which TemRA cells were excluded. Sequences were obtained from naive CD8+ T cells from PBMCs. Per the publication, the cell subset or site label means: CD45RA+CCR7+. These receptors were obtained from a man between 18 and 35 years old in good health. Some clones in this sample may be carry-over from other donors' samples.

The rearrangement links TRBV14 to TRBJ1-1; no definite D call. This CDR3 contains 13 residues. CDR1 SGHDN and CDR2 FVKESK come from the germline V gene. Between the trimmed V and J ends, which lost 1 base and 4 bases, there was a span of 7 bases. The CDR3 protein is CASSQGPSTEAFF. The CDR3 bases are TGTGCCAGCAGCCAAGGGCCTTCCACTGAAGCTTTCTTT.

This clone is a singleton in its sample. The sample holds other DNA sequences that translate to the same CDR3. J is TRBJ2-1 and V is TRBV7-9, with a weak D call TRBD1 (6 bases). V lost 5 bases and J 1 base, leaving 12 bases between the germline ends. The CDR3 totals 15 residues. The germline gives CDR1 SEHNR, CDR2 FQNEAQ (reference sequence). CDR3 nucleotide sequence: TGTGCCAGCAGCCAGACAGGAAGTTCCTACAATGAGCAGTTCTTC. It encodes CASSQTGSSYNEQFF.

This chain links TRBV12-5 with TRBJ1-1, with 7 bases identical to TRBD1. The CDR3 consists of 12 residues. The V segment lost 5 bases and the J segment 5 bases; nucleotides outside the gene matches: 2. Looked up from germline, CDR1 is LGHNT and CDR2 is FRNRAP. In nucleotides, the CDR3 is TGTGCTAGTGGTGACAGGGTTACTGAAGCTTTCTTT. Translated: CASGDRVTEAFF.

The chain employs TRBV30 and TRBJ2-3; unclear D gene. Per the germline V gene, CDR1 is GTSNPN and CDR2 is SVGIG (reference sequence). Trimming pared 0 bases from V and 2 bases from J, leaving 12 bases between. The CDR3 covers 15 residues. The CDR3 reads CAWSVYGRHTDTQYF. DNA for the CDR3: TGTGCCTGGAGTGTATACGGCCGCCACACAGATACGCAGTATTTT.

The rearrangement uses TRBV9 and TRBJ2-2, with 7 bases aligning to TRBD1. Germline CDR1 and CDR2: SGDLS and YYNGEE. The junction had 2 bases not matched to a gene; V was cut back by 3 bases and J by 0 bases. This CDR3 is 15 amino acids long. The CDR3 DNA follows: TGTGCCAGCAGCGGGGGGACAGCGAACACCGGGGAGCTGTTTTTT. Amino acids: CASSGGTANTGELFF.

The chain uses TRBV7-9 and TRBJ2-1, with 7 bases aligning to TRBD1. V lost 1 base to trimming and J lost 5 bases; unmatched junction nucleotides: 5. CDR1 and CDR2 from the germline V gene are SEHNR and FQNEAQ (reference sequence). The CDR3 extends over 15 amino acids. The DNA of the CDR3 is TGTGCCAGCAGCTTAGATACAGGGGAAAACAATGAGCAGTTCTTC. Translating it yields CASSLDTGENNEQFF.

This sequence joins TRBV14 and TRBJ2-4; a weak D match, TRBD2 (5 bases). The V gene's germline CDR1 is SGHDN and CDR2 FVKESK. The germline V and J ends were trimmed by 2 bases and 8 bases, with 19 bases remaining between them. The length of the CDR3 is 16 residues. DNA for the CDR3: TGTGCCAGCAGCCAAAAAAAAACAGCCGTGGAGGACATTCAGTACTTC. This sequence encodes CASSQKKTAVEDIQYF.

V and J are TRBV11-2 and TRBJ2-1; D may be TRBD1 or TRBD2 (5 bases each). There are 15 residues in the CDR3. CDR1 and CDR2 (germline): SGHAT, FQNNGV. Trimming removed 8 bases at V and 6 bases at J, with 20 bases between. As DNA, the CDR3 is TGTGCCAGCGCGACCGGGACCTCCTTGATCAATGAGCAGTTCTTC. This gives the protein CASATGTSLINEQFF.

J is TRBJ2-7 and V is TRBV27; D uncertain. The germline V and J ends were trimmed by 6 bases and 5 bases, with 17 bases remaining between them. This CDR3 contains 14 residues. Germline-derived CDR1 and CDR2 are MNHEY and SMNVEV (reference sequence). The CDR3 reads CASSLESASHEQYF. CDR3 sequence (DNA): TGTGCCAGCAGCCTTGAATCAGCTAGTCACGAGCAGTACTTC.

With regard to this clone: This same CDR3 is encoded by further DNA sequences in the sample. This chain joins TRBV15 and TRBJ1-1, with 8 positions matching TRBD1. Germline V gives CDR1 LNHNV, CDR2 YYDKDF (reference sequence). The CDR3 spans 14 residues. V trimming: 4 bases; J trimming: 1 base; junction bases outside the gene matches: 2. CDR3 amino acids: CATSIDRGNTEAFF. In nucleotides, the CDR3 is TGTGCCACCAGCATTGACAGGGGGAACACTGAAGCTTTCTTT.

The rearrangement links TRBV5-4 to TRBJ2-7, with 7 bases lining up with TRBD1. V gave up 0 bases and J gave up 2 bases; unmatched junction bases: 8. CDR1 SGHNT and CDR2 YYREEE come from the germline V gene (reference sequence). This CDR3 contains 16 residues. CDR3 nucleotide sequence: TGTGCCAGCAGCTTGGATGGTAGACAGGGCCCCTACGAGCAGTACTTC. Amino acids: CASSLDGRQGPYEQYF.

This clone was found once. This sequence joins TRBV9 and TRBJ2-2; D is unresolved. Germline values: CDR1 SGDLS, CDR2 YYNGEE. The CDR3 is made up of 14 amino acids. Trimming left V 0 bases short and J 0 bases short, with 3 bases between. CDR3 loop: CASSVDTNTGELFF. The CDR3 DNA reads TGTGCCAGCAGCGTAGACACGAACACCGGGGAGCTGTTTTTT.

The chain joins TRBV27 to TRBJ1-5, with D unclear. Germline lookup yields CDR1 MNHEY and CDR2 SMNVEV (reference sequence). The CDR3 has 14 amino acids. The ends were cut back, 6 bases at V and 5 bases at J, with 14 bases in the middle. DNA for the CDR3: TGTGCCAGCAGGGACCCCCGAGGGCATCAGCCCCAGCATTTT. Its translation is CASRDPRGHQPQHF.

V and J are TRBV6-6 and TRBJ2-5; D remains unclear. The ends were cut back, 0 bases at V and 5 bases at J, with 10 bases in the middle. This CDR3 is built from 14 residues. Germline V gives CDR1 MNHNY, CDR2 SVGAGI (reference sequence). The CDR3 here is CASSYSIIRETQYF. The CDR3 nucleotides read TGTGCCAGCAGTTACTCGATTATCCGGGAGACCCAGTACTTC.

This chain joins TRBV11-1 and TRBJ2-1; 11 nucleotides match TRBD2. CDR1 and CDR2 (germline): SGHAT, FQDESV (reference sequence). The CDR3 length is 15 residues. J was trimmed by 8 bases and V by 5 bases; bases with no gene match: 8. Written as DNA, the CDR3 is TGTGCCAGCAGCCAGACTAGCGGGAAAATCGATGAGCAGTTCTTC. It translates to CASSQTSGKIDEQFF.

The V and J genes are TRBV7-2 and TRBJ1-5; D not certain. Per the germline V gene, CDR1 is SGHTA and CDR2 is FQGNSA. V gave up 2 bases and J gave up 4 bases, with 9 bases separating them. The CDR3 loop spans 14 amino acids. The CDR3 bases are TGTGCCAGCAGCTTAAGCAGCGGGAATCAGCCCCAGCATTTT. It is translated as CASSLSSGNQPQHF.

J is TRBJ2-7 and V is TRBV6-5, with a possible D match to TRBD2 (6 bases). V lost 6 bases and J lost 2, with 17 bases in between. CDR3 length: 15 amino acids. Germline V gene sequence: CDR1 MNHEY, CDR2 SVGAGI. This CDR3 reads CASSHSGEETYEQYF. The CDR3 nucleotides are TGTGCCAGCAGCCACTCGGGGGAGGAGACCTACGAGCAGTACTTC.

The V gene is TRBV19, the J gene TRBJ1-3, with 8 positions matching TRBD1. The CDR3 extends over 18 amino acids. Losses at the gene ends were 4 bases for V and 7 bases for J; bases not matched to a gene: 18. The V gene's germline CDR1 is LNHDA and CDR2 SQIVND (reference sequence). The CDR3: CASSTTGETAKGRNTIYF. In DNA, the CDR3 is TGTGCCAGTAGTACGACAGGGGAAACGGCCAAGGGTCGGAACACCATATATTTT.

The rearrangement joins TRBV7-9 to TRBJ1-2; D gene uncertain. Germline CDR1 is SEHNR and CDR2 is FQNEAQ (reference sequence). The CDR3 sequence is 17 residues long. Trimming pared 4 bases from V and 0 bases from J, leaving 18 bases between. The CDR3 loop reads CASSYTDRGGPNYGYTF. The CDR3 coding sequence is TGTGCCAGCAGCTACACCGATCGGGGTGGGCCTAACTATGGCTACACCTTC.

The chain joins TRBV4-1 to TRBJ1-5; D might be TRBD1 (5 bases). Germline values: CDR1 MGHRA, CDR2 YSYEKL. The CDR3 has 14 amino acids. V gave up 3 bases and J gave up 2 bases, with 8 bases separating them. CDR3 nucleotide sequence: TGCGCCAGCAGCCACTCCAGGGGCAATCAGCCCCAGCATTTT. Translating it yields CASSHSRGNQPQHF.

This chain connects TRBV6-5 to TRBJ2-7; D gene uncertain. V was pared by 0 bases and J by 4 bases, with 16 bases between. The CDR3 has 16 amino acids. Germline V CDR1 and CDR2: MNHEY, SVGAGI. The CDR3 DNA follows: TGTGCCAGCAGTTACTCGAACGGAGACACCCTTTACGAGCAGTACTTC. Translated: CASSYSNGDTLYEQYF.